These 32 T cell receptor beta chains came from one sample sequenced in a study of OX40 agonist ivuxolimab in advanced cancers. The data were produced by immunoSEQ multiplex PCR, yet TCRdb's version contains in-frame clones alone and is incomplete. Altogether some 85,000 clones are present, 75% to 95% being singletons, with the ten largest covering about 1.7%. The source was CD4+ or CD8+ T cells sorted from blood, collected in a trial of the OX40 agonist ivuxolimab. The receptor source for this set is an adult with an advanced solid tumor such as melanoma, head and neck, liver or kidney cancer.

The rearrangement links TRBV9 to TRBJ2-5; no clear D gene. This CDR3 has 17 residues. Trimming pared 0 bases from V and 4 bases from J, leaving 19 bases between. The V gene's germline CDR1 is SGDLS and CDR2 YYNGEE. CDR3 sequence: CASSVDSPYFAAETQYF. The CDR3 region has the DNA TGTGCCAGCAGCGTAGACTCACCCTATTTTGCCGCAGAGACCCAGTACTTC.

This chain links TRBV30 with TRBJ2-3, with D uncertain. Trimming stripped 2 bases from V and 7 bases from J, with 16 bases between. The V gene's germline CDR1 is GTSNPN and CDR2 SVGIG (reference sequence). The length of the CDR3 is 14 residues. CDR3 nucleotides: TGTGCCTGGAGTACGACTCCCACTATTAATACGCAGTATTTT. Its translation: CAWSTTPTINTQYF.

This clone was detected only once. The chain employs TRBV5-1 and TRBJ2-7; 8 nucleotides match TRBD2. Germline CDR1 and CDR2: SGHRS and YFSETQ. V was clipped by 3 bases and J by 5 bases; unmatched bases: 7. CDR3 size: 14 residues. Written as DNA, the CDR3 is TGCGCCAGCAGCTATATAGCGGGATTGGACGAGCAGTACTTC. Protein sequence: CASSYIAGLDEQYF.

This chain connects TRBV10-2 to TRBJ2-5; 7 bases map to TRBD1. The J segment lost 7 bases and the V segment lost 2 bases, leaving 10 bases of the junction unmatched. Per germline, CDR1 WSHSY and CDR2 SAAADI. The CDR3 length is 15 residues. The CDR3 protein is CASSEPPGQRRTQYF. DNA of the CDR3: TGCGCCAGCAGTGAGCCACCGGGACAGCGGCGGACCCAGTACTTC.

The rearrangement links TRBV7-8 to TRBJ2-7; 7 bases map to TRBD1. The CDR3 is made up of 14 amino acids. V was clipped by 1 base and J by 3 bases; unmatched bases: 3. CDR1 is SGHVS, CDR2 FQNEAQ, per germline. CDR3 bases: TGTGCCAGCAGCTTAGGGGACAGATACTACGAGCAGTACTTC. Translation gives CASSLGDRYYEQYF.

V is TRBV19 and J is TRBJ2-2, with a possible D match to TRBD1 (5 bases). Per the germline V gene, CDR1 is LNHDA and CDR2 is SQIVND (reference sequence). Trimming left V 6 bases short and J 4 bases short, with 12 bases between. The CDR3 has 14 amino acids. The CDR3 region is CASRIREATGELFF. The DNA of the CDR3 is TGTGCCAGTAGAATCAGGGAAGCCACCGGGGAGCTGTTTTTT. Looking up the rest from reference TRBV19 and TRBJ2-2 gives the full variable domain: DGGITQSPKYLFRKEGQNVTLSCEQNLNHDAMYWYRQDPGQGLRLIYYSQIVNDFQKGDIAEGYSVSREKKESFPLTVTSAQKNPTAFYLCASRIREATGELFFGEGSRLTVL.

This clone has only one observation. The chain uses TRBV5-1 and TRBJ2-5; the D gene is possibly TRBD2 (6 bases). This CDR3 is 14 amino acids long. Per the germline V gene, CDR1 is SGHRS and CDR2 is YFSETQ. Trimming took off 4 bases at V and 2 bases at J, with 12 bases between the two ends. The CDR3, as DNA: TGCGCCAGCAGCCCAGGGACTCCACAAGAGACCCAGTACTTC. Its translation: CASSPGTPQETQYF.

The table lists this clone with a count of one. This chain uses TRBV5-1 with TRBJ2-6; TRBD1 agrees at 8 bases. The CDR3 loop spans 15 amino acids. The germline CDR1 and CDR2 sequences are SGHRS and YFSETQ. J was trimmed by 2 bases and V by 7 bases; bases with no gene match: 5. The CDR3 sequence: CASSDRGAGANVLTF. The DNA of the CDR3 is TGCGCCAGCTCCGACAGGGGTGCTGGGGCCAACGTCCTGACTTTC.

CDR3 sequence (DNA): TGTGCCAGTAGTACGGGACCAAAAGAGACCCAGTACTTC. Protein product: CASSTGPKETQYF. V gene TRBV19 combines with J gene TRBJ2-5, with D perhaps assigned TRBD1 or TRBD2 (5 bases each). CDR1 and CDR2 from the germline V gene are LNHDA and SQIVND (reference sequence). The CDR3 is 13 amino acids. The V gene lost 4 bases and the J gene lost 3 bases, with 9 bases spanning the gap. Full variable domain (outside the CDR3, taken from reference TRBV19 and TRBJ2-5): DGGITQSPKYLFRKEGQNVTLSCEQNLNHDAMYWYRQDPGQGLRLIYYSQIVNDFQKGDIAEGYSVSREKKESFPLTVTSAQKNPTAFYLCASSTGPKETQYFGPGTRLLVL.

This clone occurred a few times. In DNA form, the CDR3 reads TGTGCCAGCAGTTTATCGGGGACCAGGGGAAATCAGCCCCAGCATTTT. Amino acid sequence: CASSLSGTRGNQPQHF. The V call is TRBV27, the J call TRBJ1-5, with a possible D match to TRBD1 (6 bases). The CDR3 has 16 amino acids. Trimming removed 0 bases from V and 4 bases from J, with 13 bases in between. Germline V lookup: CDR1 MNHEY, CDR2 SMNVEV (reference sequence).

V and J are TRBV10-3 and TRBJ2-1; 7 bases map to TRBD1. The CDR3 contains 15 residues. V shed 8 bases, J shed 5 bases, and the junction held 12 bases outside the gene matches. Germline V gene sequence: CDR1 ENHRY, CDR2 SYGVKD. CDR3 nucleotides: TGTGCCATCTCTTCTCGGGCCCAGGGGGACAATGAGCAGTTCTTC. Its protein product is CAISSRAQGDNEQFF.

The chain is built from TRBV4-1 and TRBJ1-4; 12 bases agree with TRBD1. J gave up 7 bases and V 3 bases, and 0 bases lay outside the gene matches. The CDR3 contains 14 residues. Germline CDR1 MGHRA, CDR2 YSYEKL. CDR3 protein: CASSQGQGAEKLFF. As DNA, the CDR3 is TGCGCCAGCAGCCAGGGACAGGGGGCTGAAAAACTGTTTTTT.

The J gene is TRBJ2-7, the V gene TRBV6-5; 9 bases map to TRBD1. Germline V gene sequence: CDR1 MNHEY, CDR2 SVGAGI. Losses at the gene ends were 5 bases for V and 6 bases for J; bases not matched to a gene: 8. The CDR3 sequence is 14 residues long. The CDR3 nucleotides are TGTGCCAGCAGTCGCTCCGGGACAGGGTTCGAGCAGTACTTC. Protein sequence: CASSRSGTGFEQYF.

For the CDR3, the DNA is TGCAGCGTTGTCTCTGGGGCATGGGAGACCCAGTACTTC. This codes for CSVVSGAWETQYF. The rearrangement links TRBV29-1 to TRBJ2-5; D is perhaps TRBD1 (5 bases). This CDR3 is 13 amino acids long. Germline lookup yields CDR1 SQVTM and CDR2 ANQGSEA. V lost 4 bases to trimming and J lost 5 bases, with 14 bases between them.

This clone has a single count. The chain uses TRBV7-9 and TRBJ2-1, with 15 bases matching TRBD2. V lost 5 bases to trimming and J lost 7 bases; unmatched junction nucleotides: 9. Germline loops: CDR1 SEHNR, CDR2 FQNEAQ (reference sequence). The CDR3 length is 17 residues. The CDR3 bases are TGTGCCAGCAGCCTTGGGGGACTAGCGGGAGGAAAAAATGAGCAGTTCTTC. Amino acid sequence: CASSLGGLAGGKNEQFF.

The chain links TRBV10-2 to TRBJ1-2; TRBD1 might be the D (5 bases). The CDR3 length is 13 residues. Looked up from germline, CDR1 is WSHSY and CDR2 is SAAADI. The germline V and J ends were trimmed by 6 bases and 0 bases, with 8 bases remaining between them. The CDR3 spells CASRPGTNYGYTF. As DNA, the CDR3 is TGCGCCAGCAGACCAGGGACTAACTATGGCTACACCTTC.

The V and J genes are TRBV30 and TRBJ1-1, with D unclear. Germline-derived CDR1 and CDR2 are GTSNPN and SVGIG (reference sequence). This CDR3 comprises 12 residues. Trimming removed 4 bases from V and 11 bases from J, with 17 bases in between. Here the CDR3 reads CAWKVPRGRAFF. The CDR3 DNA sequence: TGTGCCTGGAAAGTCCCCCGGGGTAGGGCTTTCTTT.

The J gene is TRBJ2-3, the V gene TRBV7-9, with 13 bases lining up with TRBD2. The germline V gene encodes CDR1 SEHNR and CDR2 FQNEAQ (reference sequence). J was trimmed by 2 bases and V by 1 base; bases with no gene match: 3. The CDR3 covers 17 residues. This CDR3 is CASSLGGLAGITDTQYF. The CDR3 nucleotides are TGTGCCAGCAGCTTAGGGGGACTAGCGGGAATCACAGATACGCAGTATTTT.

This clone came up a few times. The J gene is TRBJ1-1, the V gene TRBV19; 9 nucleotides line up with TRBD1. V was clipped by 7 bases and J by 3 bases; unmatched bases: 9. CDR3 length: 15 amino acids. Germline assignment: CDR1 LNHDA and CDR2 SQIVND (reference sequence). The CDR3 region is CASTTLGTGHTEAFF. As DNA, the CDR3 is TGTGCCAGTACCACACTCGGGACAGGGCACACTGAAGCTTTCTTT.

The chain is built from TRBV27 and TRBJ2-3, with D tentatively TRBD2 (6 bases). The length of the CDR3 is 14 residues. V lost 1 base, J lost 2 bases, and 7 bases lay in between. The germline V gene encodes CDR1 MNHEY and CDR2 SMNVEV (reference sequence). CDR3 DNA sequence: TGTGCCAGCAGTTTATGGGGGGACACAGATACGCAGTATTTT. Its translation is CASSLWGDTDTQYF.

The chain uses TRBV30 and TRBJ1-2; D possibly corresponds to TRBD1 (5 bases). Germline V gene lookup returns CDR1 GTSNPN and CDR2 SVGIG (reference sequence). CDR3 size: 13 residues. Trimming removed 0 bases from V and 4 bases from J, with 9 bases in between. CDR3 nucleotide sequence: TGTGCCTGGAGTGTTGCGGGGGTCTATGGCTACACCTTC. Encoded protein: CAWSVAGVYGYTF. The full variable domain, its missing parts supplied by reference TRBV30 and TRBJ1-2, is SQTIHQWPATLVQPVGSPLSLECTVEGTSNPNLYWYRQAAGRGLQLLFYSVGIGQISSEVPQNLSASRPQDRQFILSSKKLLLSDSGFYLCAWSVAGVYGYTFGSGTRLTVV.

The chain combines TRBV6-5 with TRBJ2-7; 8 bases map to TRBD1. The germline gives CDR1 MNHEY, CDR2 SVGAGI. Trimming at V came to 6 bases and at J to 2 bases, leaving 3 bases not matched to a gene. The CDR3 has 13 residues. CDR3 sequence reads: CASSGQGTYEQYF. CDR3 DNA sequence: TGTGCCAGCAGCGGACAGGGCACCTACGAGCAGTACTTC.

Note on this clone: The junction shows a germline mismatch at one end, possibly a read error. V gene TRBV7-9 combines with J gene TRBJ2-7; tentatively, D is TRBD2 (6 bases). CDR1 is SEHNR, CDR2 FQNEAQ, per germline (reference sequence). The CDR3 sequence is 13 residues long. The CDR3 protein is CASSLPPAGSVDF. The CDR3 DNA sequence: TGTGCCAGCAGCCTGCCTCCGGCCGGGAGTGTCGACTTC.

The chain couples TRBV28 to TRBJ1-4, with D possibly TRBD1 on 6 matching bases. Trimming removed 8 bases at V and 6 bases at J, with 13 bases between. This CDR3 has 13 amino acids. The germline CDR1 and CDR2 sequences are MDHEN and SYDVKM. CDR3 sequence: CASRDIRDEKLFF. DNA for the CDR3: TGTGCCAGCCGGGACATCCGGGATGAAAAACTGTTTTTT.

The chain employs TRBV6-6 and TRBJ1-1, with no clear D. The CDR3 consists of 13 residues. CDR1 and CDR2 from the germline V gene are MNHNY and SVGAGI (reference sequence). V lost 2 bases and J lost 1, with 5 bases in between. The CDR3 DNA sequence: TGTGCCAGCAGTTACGGGGAGAACACTGAAGCTTTCTTT. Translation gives CASSYGENTEAFF.

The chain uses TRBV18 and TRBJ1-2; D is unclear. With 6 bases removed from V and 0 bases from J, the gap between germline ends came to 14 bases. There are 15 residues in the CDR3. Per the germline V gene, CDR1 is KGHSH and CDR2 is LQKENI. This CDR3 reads CASSPSMDANYGYTF. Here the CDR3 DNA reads TGTGCCAGCTCTCCCTCGATGGACGCTAACTATGGCTACACCTTC.

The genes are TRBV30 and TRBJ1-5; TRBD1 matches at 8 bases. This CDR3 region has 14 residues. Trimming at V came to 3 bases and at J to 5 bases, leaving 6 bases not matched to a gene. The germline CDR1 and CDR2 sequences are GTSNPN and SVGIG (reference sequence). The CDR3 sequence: CAWSALTGDQPQHF. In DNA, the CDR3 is TGTGCCTGGAGCGCATTGACAGGGGATCAGCCCCAGCATTTT.

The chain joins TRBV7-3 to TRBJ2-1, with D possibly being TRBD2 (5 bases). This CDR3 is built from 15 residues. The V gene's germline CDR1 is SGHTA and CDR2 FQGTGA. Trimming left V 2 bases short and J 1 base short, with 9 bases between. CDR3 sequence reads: CASSLAAASYNEQFF. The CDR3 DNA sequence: TGTGCCAGCAGCTTAGCAGCGGCTTCCTACAATGAGCAGTTCTTC.

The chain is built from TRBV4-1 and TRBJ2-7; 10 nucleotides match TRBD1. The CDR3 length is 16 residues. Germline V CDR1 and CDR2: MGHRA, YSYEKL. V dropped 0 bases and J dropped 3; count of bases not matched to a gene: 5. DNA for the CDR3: TGCGCCAGCAGCCAAGACCGACAGGGGGCGGGCTACGAGCAGTACTTC. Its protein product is CASSQDRQGAGYEQYF.

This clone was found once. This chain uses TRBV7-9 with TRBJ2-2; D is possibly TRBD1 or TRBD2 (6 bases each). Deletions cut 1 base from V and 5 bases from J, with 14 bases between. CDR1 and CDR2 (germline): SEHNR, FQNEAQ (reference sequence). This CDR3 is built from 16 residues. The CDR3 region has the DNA TGTGCCAGCAGCTTAGTGCGGGACATCCGGACCGGGGAGCTGTTTTTT. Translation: CASSLVRDIRTGELFF. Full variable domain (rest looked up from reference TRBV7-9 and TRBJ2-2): DTGVSQNPRHKITKRGQNVTFRCDPISEHNRLYWYRQTLGQGPEFLTYFQNEAQLEKSRLLSDRFSAERPKGSFSTLEIQRTEQGDSAMYLCASSLVRDIRTGELFFGEGSRLTVL.

CDR3 in DNA: TGCGCCAGCAGACCTGGGACAGTCTCCTACAATGAGCAGTTCTTC. Amino acid sequence: CASRPGTVSYNEQFF. The rearrangement links TRBV5-1 to TRBJ2-1, with 7 bases aligning to TRBD1. V gave up 5 bases and J gave up 0 bases; unmatched junction bases: 5. Looked up from germline, CDR1 is SGHRS and CDR2 is YFSETQ. This CDR3 has 15 residues.

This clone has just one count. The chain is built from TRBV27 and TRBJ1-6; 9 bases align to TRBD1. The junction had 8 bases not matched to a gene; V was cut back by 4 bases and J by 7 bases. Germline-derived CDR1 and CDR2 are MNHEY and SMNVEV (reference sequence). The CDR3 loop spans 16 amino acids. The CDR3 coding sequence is TGTGCCAGCAGTTCCCCTTTGACAGGGGGGAATTCACCCCTCCACTTT. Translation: CASSSPLTGGNSPLHF.